This passage covers 12 T cell receptor beta chains from one sample sequenced in a study of technical replicates of blood from four donors. Measured with immunoSEQ multiplex PCR; TCRdb has only the in-frame clones, and not every one. In the table there are tens of thousands of clones, around 94% of which are singletons. The sequencing input was T cells isolated from PBMCs. These receptors came from a human donor in good health.

This chain uses TRBV30 with TRBJ2-3; D not certain. CDR1 is GTSNPN, CDR2 SVGIG, per germline (reference sequence). The CDR3 has 14 residues. Trimming took off 2 bases at V and 0 bases at J, with 9 bases between the two ends. In DNA, the CDR3 is TGTGCCTGGAGTAATAGTTTGAGCACAGATACGCAGTATTTT. This codes for CAWSNSLSTDTQYF.

This clone was observed a handful of times. The chain is built from TRBV11-2 and TRBJ1-5; D call uncertain. Trimming stripped 0 bases from V and 2 bases from J, with 8 bases between. There are 15 residues in the CDR3. CDR1 and CDR2 (germline): SGHAT, FQNNGV. The CDR3 loop reads CASSLDLVGNQPQHF. The CDR3 coding sequence is TGTGCCAGCAGCTTAGATCTAGTGGGCAATCAGCCCCAGCATTTT.

The rearrangement uses TRBV4-1 and TRBJ2-3; a possible D gene is TRBD2 (5 bases). V dropped 0 bases and J dropped 2 bases, with 12 bases sitting between them. The germline V gene has CDR1 MGHRA and CDR2 YSYEKL. The CDR3 is 16 amino acids. In DNA form, the CDR3 reads TGCGCCAGCAGCCAAGAAGGGCTAGCCCCCACAGATACGCAGTATTTT. It specifies CASSQEGLAPTDTQYF.

The chain carries TRBV27 and TRBJ2-3; 7 nucleotides align to TRBD2. Germline assignment: CDR1 MNHEY and CDR2 SMNVEV (reference sequence). With V trimmed by 2 bases and J by 4 bases, 6 bases remained unmatched. The CDR3 has 15 residues. DNA of the CDR3: TGTGCCAGCAGTTTAAGAGGACTAGGTCCAGATACGCAGTATTTT. Translated, it gives CASSLRGLGPDTQYF.

This clone was detected only once. This chain joins TRBV7-8 and TRBJ2-3, with 7 bases identical to TRBD2. Germline loops: CDR1 SGHVS, CDR2 FQNEAQ. The CDR3 is 19 residues long. V lost 5 bases and J lost 0; bases outside the gene matches: 17. DNA for the CDR3: TGTGCCAGCAGCACTAGCGCGGGGTTCCCTTTGCGGAGCACAGATACGCAGTATTTT. The encoded protein is CASSTSAGFPLRSTDTQYF.

CDR3: CASSRGGGGEKLFF. In DNA, the CDR3 is TGTGCCAGCAGCCGGGGAGGAGGTGGTGAAAAACTGTTTTTT. The chain recombines TRBV13 with TRBJ1-4; D ambiguous. This CDR3 is built from 14 residues. V was shortened by 5 bases and J by 7 bases, with 14 bases between the two germline ends. Germline V gene sequence: CDR1 PRHDT, CDR2 FYEKMQ (reference sequence).

This chain links TRBV4-1 with TRBJ2-1; possible D gene TRBD2, 5 bases. Germline V gives CDR1 MGHRA, CDR2 YSYEKL. Trimming left V 5 bases short and J 0 bases short, with 17 bases between. The CDR3 runs to 17 residues. As DNA, the CDR3 is TGCGCCAGCAGCGAATCCCATTGGGCGGGCTCCTACAATGAGCAGTTCTTC. It encodes CASSESHWAGSYNEQFF.

The chain recombines TRBV28 with TRBJ2-3; a possible D gene is TRBD2 (7 bases). The CDR3 runs 13 residues. Per germline, CDR1 MDHEN and CDR2 SYDVKM. With 7 bases removed from V and 8 bases from J, the gap between germline ends came to 16 bases. CDR3 sequence (DNA): TGTGCCAGCAATCGCGGGAGCAGGGGTACGCAGTATTTT. It codes for CASNRGSRGTQYF.

The chain has TRBV6-1 and TRBJ2-7, with 9 positions matching TRBD1. This CDR3 is 15 amino acids long. J lost 5 bases, V lost 6 bases, and 11 bases had no gene match. Germline V gene lookup returns CDR1 MNHNS and CDR2 SASEGT. The CDR3 loop reads CASSLQGANPNEQYF. The CDR3, as DNA: TGTGCCAGCAGCTTACAGGGGGCGAATCCTAACGAGCAGTACTTC.

The chain links TRBV5-1 to TRBJ2-1, with TRBD2 matching over 13 bases. This CDR3 has 15 residues. In germline, CDR1 is SGHRS, CDR2 YFSETQ. The V and J ends lost 4 bases and 10 bases, in that order; junction bases with no gene match: 8. The CDR3 coding sequence is TGCGCCAGCAGCGATGGGACTAGCGGGGTGTTCGAGCAGTTCTTC. The encoded protein is CASSDGTSGVFEQFF.

The CDR3 DNA sequence: TGTGCCAGCAGCCCGGAGGAGGGAGCCGAGCAGTACTTC. This encodes CASSPEEGAEQYF. The V and J genes are TRBV7-3 and TRBJ2-7; D might be TRBD2 (6 bases). The V gene lost 5 bases and the J gene lost 6 bases, with 14 bases spanning the gap. Germline CDR1 is SGHTA and CDR2 is FQGTGA. This CDR3 has 13 residues.

The rearrangement links TRBV6-5 to TRBJ1-5, with D perhaps matching TRBD1 (6 bases). The CDR3 extends over 13 amino acids. The ends were cut back, 9 bases at V and 6 bases at J, with 15 bases in the middle. Germline CDR1 MNHEY, CDR2 SVGAGI. Here the CDR3 DNA reads TGTGCCAGTGGTCGGGACAAGCTTCAGCCCCAGCATTTT. This encodes CASGRDKLQPQHF.